Presented here are 24 T cell receptor beta chains from one specimen sequenced in a study of STAT5B mutations in CD4+ large granular lymphocyte leukemia. Sequencing was performed with immunoSEQ multiplex PCR; in TCRdb, only in-frame clones are kept and a portion is missing. The table records approximately 30,000 clones, 81% of them present only once. The sample comprised CD4+ T cells from blood buffy coats. The source is a human donor in good health.

The chain employs TRBV5-1 and TRBJ1-1; no definite D call. Germline V gene lookup returns CDR1 SGHRS and CDR2 YFSETQ. The CDR3 covers 14 residues. V dropped 0 bases and J dropped 2 bases, with 8 bases sitting between them. CDR3 sequence reads: CASSLDGRNTEAFF. The CDR3 DNA reads TGCGCCAGCAGCTTGGACGGGCGAAACACTGAAGCTTTCTTT. The entire variable domain, with the rest obtained from reference TRBV5-1 and TRBJ1-1, is as follows: KAGVTQTPRYLIKTRGQQVTLSCSPISGHRSVSWYQQTPGQGLQFLFEYFSETQRNKGNFPGRFSGRQFSNSRSEMNVSTLELGDSALYLCASSLDGRNTEAFFGQGTRLTVV.

The table lists this clone with a count of one. The V and J genes are TRBV7-9 and TRBJ2-3; D unclear. V was shortened by 10 bases and J by 0 bases, with 8 bases between the two germline ends. This CDR3 comprises 12 residues. Germline values: CDR1 SEHNR, CDR2 FQNEAQ (reference sequence). The CDR3: CATKSSTDTQYF. The DNA for the CDR3 is TGTGCCACCAAATCTAGCACAGATACGCAGTATTTT.

V is TRBV7-2 and J is TRBJ2-2, with 7 bases identical to TRBD2. The trim removed 2 bases at V and 4 bases at J, leaving 7 bases unmatched. The CDR3 has 16 amino acids. CDR1 and CDR2 (germline): SGHTA, FQGNSA. CDR3 in amino acids: CASSLNGRTVTGELFF. CDR3 coding DNA: TGTGCCAGCAGCTTAAACGGGAGGACTGTCACCGGGGAGCTGTTTTTT.

This chain connects TRBV7-4 to TRBJ1-2; D remains unclear. Between the trimmed V and J ends, which lost 5 bases and 5 bases, there was a span of 6 bases. Germline CDR1 and CDR2: SGHVT and SQSDAQ. The CDR3 covers 11 residues. The CDR3 DNA reads as TGTGCCAGCAGCCCCTCTTATGGCTACACCTTC. It specifies CASSPSYGYTF.

The rearrangement uses TRBV10-3 and TRBJ1-1; D uncertain. The CDR3 has 11 amino acids. V was clipped by 0 bases and J by 8 bases, with 4 bases between them. Germline V CDR1 and CDR2: ENHRY, SYGVKD. CDR3 nucleotide sequence: TGTGCCATCAGTGAGTCGACGGAAGCTTTCTTT. Translating it yields CAISESTEAFF.

This sequence joins TRBV18 and TRBJ2-7; no clear D gene. V lost 2 bases and J 2 bases, leaving 4 bases between the germline ends. This CDR3 contains 12 residues. Germline lookup yields CDR1 KGHSH and CDR2 LQKENI. CDR3 sequence reads: CASSPEAYEQYF. The CDR3 DNA sequence: TGTGCCAGCTCACCAGAGGCCTACGAGCAGTACTTC.

This chain connects TRBV7-2 to TRBJ2-5, with D possibly matching TRBD2 (6 bases). The CDR3 runs 14 residues. Looked up from germline, CDR1 is SGHTA and CDR2 is FQGNSA. Deletions cut 5 bases from V and 5 bases from J, with 15 bases between. Written as DNA, the CDR3 is TGTGCCAGCAGCCGCGGGGCAGGGTCGGAGACCCAGTACTTC. It specifies CASSRGAGSETQYF.

This sequence joins TRBV6-5 and TRBJ2-7; 9 nucleotides match TRBD1. This CDR3 is 16 amino acids long. Germline V gene sequence: CDR1 MNHEY, CDR2 SVGAGI. The trim removed 0 bases at V and 4 bases at J, leaving 7 bases unmatched. CDR3 coding DNA: TGTGCCAGCAGTTACTCGTCCCCGGGACAGGGATACGAGCAGTACTTC. It yields the protein CASSYSSPGQGYEQYF.

The sample holds a few counts of this clone. J is TRBJ1-3 and V is TRBV6-6; D remains ambiguous. The CDR3 covers 11 residues. Trimming removed 6 bases from V and 4 bases from J, with 4 bases in between. Germline V CDR1 and CDR2: MNHNY, SVGAGI (reference sequence). CDR3 DNA: TGTGCCAGCAGCAACGGAAACACCATATATTTT. Amino acid sequence: CASSNGNTIYF.

V gene TRBV18 combines with J gene TRBJ1-2; D possibly corresponds to TRBD1 (6 bases). Between the trimmed V and J ends, which lost 5 bases and 6 bases, there was a span of 16 bases. Germline V gives CDR1 KGHSH, CDR2 LQKENI. The CDR3 consists of 14 residues. CDR3 nucleotide sequence: TGTGCCAGCTCATCTCAGACAGGAGTAGATGGCTACACCTTC. It translates to CASSSQTGVDGYTF.

The rearrangement links TRBV7-3 to TRBJ1-1, with D unclear. Per the germline V gene, CDR1 is SGHTA and CDR2 is FQGTGA. The CDR3 is made up of 14 amino acids. V was trimmed by 2 bases and J by 1 base, leaving 8 bases between them. The CDR3 nucleotides read TGTGCCAGCAGCTTAGGTTCAGGGAACACTGAAGCTTTCTTT. It translates to CASSLGSGNTEAFF.

J is TRBJ2-3 and V is TRBV18; D unclear. Germline values: CDR1 KGHSH, CDR2 LQKENI. Deletions cut 5 bases from V and 0 bases from J, with 3 bases between. The CDR3 covers 12 residues. This CDR3 is CASSTSTDTQYF. In nucleotides, the CDR3 is TGTGCCAGCTCAACTAGCACAGATACGCAGTATTTT.

V is TRBV6-5 and J is TRBJ2-3; possible D gene TRBD1, 6 bases. V lost 6 bases and J lost 6, with 16 bases in between. The CDR3 covers 14 residues. Per germline, CDR1 MNHEY and CDR2 SVGAGI. CDR3 sequence (DNA): TGTGCCAGCAGACGAAAGGGGGTTTGGGATACGCAGTATTTT. It specifies CASRRKGVWDTQYF.

V is TRBV6-5 and J is TRBJ1-6; 8 nucleotides line up with TRBD1. The CDR3 sequence is 14 residues long. Germline trimming cut 6 bases from V and 10 bases from J; bases unmatched to any gene: 8. Germline V gene lookup returns CDR1 MNHEY and CDR2 SVGAGI. This CDR3 reads CASRNDRGGSPLHF. Written as DNA, the CDR3 is TGTGCCAGCAGAAACGACAGGGGTGGCTCACCCCTCCACTTT.

This clone was observed a handful of times. V gene TRBV7-3 combines with J gene TRBJ1-1; 9 nucleotides match TRBD1. V lost 5 bases and J lost 3; bases outside the gene matches: 1. The germline V gene encodes CDR1 SGHTA and CDR2 FQGTGA. The CDR3 extends over 13 amino acids. CDR3 bases: TGTGCCAGCAGCCGACAGGGGGACACTGAAGCTTTCTTT. Encoded protein: CASSRQGDTEAFF.

The J gene is TRBJ2-2, the V gene TRBV18; no clear D gene. V was pared by 4 bases and J by 7 bases, with 7 bases between. The CDR3 length is 12 residues. Germline loops: CDR1 KGHSH, CDR2 LQKENI. CDR3 sequence: CASSRSGGELFF. CDR3 DNA: TGTGCCAGCTCACGGTCTGGCGGGGAGCTGTTTTTT.

This sequence joins TRBV4-2 and TRBJ2-1, with 13 positions matching TRBD2. Germline V lookup: CDR1 LGHNA, CDR2 YNFKEQ. Losses at the gene ends were 0 bases for V and 6 bases for J; bases not matched to a gene: 5. The length of the CDR3 is 17 residues. CDR3 loop: CASSQDWTSGSFNEQFF. CDR3 sequence (DNA): TGTGCCAGCAGCCAAGATTGGACTAGCGGGAGTTTCAATGAGCAGTTCTTC.

The chain recombines TRBV28 with TRBJ1-2, with TRBD1 identical over 9 bases. CDR3 length: 14 amino acids. The V and J ends lost 6 bases and 5 bases, in that order; junction bases with no gene match: 7. Per the germline V gene, CDR1 is MDHEN and CDR2 is SYDVKM. This CDR3 is CASRPFDRGYGYTF. CDR3 nucleotides: TGTGCCAGCAGGCCCTTCGACAGGGGGTATGGCTACACCTTC.

This chain joins TRBV30 and TRBJ1-1; D uncertain. Germline CDR1 reads GTSNPN; CDR2 reads SVGIG (reference sequence). This CDR3 has 14 residues. V was trimmed by 0 bases and J by 1 base, leaving 9 bases between them. The CDR3 loop is CAWSVPNRNTEAFF. In nucleotides, the CDR3 is TGTGCCTGGAGTGTACCAAACAGGAACACTGAAGCTTTCTTT. The full variable domain, completed using reference TRBV30 and TRBJ1-1, is SQTIHQWPATLVQPVGSPLSLECTVEGTSNPNLYWYRQAAGRGLQLLFYSVGIGQISSEVPQNLSASRPQDRQFILSSKKLLLSDSGFYLCAWSVPNRNTEAFFGQGTRLTVV.

The chain has TRBV10-3 and TRBJ2-1; TRBD2 aligns across 8 bases. Losses at the gene ends were 8 bases for V and 5 bases for J; bases not matched to a gene: 11. Germline assignment: CDR1 ENHRY and CDR2 SYGVKD. This CDR3 comprises 15 residues. The CDR3 DNA follows: TGTGCCATCGGGAATGGACTAGCCATAGACAATGAGCAGTTCTTC. This codes for CAIGNGLAIDNEQFF.

The chain joins TRBV10-1 to TRBJ2-7; 10 bases agree with TRBD1. The CDR3 is 16 residues long. Germline loops: CDR1 WNHNN, CDR2 SYGVQD (reference sequence). With V trimmed by 5 bases and J by 4 bases, 11 bases remained unmatched. CDR3 nucleotide sequence: TGCGCCAGCAGTCCCCCGGGGGACAGGGGCAGATACGAGCAGTACTTC. Its translation is CASSPPGDRGRYEQYF.

The chain combines TRBV27 with TRBJ2-1; unclear D gene. The germline V gene encodes CDR1 MNHEY and CDR2 SMNVEV (reference sequence). The CDR3 loop spans 16 amino acids. V dropped 2 bases and J dropped 4 bases, with 15 bases sitting between them. CDR3 amino acids: CASSLGPSWAYNEQFF. The CDR3 coding sequence is TGTGCCAGCAGTTTAGGACCCTCTTGGGCTTACAATGAGCAGTTCTTC.

The chain combines TRBV28 with TRBJ2-5, with D possibly being TRBD1 (7 bases). The CDR3 runs 15 residues. Germline values: CDR1 MDHEN, CDR2 SYDVKM. Deletions cut 5 bases from V and 5 bases from J, with 18 bases between. In DNA form, the CDR3 reads TGTGCCAGCAGTCCCTCGGGAGCCAGGGGGGAGACCCAGTACTTC. It codes for CASSPSGARGETQYF.

This clone appeared a few times. The chain joins TRBV4-3 to TRBJ2-7, with D perhaps TRBD2 (5 bases). V lost 3 bases and J lost 3, with 12 bases in between. The CDR3 loop spans 14 amino acids. Per germline, CDR1 LGHNA and CDR2 YSLEER. CDR3 loop: CASSQTIGSYEQYF. CDR3 DNA: TGCGCCAGCAGCCAGACTATAGGGAGCTACGAGCAGTACTTC.